This section outlines one TCR beta chain sequence together with its context. Its antigen is as yet unknown. Study-wide findings and caveats: The larger-cohort validation was restricted to a single TCR beta V-J rearrangement rather than whole repertoires. The TCR gene usage of tumor memory CD4+ T cells clustered together with blood and lymph node memory CD4+ cells and with lymph node naive CD4+ cells.

The CDR3 is made up of 15 amino acids. Germline V CDR1 and CDR2: KGHSH, LQKENI. V lost 5 bases and J lost 1; bases outside the gene matches: 3. Cells sorted as Tregs were CD4+, CD25+ and CD127-/low. Full-length variable regions came from constant-region reverse primers plus semi-nested Nested Universal Primer A PCR. TCRdb called the 5' RACE reads again in MiXCR, with one record for every CDR3 protein. Of some 32,000 distinct CDR3 sequences listed, 27% are singletons. The sample consisted of tumor-infiltrating Tregs sorted from the breast tumor. The clonotype originates from a female donor with breast cancer. The chain employs TRBV18 and TRBJ2-2; TRBD1 agrees at 8 bases. The CDR3 reads CASSEDRENTGELFF. DNA for the CDR3: TGTGCCAGCTCAGAGGACAGGGAGAACACCGGGGAGCTGTTTTTT.